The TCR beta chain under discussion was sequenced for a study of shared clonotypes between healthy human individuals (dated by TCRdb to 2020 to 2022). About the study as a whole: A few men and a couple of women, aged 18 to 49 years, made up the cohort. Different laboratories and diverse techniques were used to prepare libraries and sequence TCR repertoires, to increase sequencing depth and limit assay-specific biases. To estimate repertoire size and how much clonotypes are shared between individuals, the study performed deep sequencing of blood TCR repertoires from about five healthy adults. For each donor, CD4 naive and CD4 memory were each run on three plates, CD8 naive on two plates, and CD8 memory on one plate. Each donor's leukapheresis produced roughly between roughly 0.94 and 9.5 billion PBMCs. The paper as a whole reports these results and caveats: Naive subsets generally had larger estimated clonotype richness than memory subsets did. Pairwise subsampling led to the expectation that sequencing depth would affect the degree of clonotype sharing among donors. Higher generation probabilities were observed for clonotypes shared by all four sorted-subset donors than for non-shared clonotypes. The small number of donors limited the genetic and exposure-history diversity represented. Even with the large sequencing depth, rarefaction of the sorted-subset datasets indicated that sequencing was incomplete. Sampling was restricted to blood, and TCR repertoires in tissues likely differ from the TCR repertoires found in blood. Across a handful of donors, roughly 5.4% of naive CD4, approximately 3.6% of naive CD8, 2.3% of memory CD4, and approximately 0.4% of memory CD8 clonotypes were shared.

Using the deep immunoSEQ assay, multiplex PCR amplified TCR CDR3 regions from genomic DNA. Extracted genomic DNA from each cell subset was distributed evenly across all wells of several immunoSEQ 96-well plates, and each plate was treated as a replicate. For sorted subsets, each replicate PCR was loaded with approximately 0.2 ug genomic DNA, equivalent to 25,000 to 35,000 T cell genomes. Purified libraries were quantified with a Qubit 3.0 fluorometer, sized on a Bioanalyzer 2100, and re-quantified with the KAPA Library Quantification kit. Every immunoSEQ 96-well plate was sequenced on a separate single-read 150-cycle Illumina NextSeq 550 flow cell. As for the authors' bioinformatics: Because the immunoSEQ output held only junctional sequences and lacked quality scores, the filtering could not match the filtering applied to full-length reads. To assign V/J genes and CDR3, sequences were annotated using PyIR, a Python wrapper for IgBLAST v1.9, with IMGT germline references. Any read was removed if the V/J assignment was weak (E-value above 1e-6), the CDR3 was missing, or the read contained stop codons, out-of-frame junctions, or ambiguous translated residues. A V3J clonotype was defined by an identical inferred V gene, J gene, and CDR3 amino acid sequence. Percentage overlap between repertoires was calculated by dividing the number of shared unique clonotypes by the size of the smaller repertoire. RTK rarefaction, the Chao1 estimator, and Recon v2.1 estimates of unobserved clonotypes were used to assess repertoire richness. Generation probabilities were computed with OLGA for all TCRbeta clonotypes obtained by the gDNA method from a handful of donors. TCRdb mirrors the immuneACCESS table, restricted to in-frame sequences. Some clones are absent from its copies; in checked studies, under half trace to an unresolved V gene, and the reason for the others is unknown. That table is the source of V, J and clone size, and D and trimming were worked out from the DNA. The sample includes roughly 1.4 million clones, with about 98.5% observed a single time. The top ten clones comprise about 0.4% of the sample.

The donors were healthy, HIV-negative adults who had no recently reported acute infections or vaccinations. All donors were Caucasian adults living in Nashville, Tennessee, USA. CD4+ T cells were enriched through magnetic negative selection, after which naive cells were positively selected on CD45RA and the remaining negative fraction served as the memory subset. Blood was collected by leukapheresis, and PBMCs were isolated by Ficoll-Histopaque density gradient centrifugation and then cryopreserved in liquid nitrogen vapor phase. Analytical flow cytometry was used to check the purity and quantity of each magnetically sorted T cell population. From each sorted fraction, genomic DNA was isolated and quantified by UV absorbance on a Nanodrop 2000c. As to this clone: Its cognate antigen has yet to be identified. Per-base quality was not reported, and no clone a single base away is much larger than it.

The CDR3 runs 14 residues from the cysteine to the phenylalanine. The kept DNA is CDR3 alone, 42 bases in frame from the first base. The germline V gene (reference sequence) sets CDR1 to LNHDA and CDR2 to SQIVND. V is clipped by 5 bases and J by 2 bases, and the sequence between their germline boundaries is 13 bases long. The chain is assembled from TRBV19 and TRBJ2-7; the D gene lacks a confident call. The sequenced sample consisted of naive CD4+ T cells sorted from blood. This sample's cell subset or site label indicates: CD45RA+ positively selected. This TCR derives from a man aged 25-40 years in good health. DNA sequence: TGTGCCAGTAGTGTCCAGTCTGTCCCCTACGAGCAGTACTTC. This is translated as CASSVQSVPYEQYF. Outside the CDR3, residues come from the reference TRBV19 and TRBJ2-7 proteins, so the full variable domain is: DGGITQSPKYLFRKEGQNVTLSCEQNLNHDAMYWYRQDPGQGLRLIYYSQIVNDFQKGDIAEGYSVSREKKESFPLTVTSAQKNPTAFYLCASSVQSVPYEQYFGPGTRLTVT.